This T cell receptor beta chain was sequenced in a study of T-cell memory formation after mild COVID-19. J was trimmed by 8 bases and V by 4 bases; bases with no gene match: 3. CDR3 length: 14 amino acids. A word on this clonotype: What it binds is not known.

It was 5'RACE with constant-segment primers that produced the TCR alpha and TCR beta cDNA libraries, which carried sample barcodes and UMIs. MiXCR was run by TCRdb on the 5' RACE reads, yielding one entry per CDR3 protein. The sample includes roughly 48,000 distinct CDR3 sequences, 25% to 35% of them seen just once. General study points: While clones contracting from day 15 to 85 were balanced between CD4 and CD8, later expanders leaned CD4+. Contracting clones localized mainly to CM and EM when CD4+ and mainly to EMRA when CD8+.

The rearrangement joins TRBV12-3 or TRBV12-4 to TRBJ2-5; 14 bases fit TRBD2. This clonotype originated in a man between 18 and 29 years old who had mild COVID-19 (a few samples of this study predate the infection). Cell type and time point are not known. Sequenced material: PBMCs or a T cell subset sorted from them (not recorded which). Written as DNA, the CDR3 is TGTGCCAGCAGTTCAGGGACTAGCGGGGGCACCCAGTACTTC. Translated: CASSSGTSGGTQYF.